This record covers a single T cell receptor beta chain. The sample is drawn from a study of blood T cell repertoires in COVID-19. Study-wide background: The United States, Italy and Spain were the sources of the acute and convalescent COVID-19 samples.

As handled by the study authors: Estimated nucleated cell counts came from reference gene primer amplification. Method: immunoSEQ multiplex PCR; TCRdb's copy keeps in-frame clones and lacks some. V and J calls and clone size are those listed in that table; D and trimming were worked out from the DNA. Here the sample spans some 180,000 clones, approximately 86% being singletons. The sequenced sample consisted of peripheral blood. This receptor was obtained from a woman aged 80 or over with COVID-19, enrolled during active disease.

In nucleotides, the CDR3 is TGTGCCAGTAGTAAGAAGGGAGGGATGGGCACCGGGGAGCTGTTTTTT. Translation: CASSKKGGMGTGELFF. V usage is TRBV19 and J usage is TRBJ2-2; 7 bases are shared with TRBD2. The ends lost 4 bases at V and 4 bases at J; junction bases unmatched: 9. The germline CDR1 and CDR2 sequences are LNHDA and SQIVND (reference sequence). CDR3 length equals 16 residues.